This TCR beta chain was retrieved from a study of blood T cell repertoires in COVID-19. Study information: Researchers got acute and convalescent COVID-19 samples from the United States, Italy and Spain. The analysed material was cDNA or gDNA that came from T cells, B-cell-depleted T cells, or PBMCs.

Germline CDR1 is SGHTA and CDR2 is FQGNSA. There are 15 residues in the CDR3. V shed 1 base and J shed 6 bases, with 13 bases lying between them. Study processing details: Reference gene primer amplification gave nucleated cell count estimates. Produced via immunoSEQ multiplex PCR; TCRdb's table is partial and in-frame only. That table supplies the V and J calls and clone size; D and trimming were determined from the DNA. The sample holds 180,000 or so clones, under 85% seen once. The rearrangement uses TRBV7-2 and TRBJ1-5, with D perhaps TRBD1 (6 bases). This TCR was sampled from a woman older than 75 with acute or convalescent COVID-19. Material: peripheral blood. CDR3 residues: CASSLVLGGGQPQHF. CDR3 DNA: TGTGCCAGCAGCTTAGTATTAGGGGGTGGTCAGCCCCAGCATTTT.